The clone carrying this TCR beta chain was detected a few times. Moderate-to-severe activity, with CAS ≥3, NOSPECS ≥4 and duration under 3 months, characterized the donors with ophthalmopathy. This sample is part of a study of Graves' ophthalmopathy and Graves' hyperthyroidism. The overall study: Peripheral blood collection took place at initial diagnosis, before any treatment.

Amplification targeted the TCR beta CDR3 regions, with RNA transcripts as the source material. After a first-round RT-PCR with HTBI primers, a second-round multiplex PCR was run. TCRdb processed the multiplex PCR reads anew with MiXCR; each CDR3 protein has one entry. The sample has about 740,000 distinct CDR3 sequences, around 40% seen once. This receptor was obtained from an adult man with Graves' ophthalmopathy. Material: peripheral blood.

DNA of the CDR3: TGTGCCAGCAGCCCGGACGTGCGATACTACGAGCAGTACTTC. Its translation: CASSPDVRYYEQYF. This chain uses TRBV7-9 with TRBJ2-7; D unclear. In germline, CDR1 is SEHNR, CDR2 FQNEAQ (reference sequence). V lost 5 bases, J lost 3 bases, and 14 bases lay in between. The CDR3 runs to 14 residues.